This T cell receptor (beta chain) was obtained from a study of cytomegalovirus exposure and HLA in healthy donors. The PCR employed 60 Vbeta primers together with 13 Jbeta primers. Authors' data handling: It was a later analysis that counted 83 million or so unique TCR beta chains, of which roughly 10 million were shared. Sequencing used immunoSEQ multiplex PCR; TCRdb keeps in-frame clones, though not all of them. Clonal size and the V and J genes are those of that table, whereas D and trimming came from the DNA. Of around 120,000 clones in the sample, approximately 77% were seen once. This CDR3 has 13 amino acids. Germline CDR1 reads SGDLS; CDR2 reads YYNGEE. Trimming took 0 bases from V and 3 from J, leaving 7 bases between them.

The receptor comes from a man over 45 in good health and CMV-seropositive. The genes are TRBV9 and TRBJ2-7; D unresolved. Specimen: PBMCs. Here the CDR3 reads CASSVGNGYEQYF. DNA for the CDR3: TGTGCCAGCAGCGTAGGAAACGGCTACGAGCAGTACTTC.